This T cell receptor (beta chain) comes out of a study of T cell clones after liver transplantation. Study summary: Tolerance: complete withdrawal held at least one year, liver enzymes staying within twice normal.

Trimming removed 5 bases from V and 2 bases from J, with 10 bases in between. The CDR3 has 14 residues. The germline V gene has CDR1 SGHVS and CDR2 FNYEAQ. Sequencing used immunoSEQ multiplex PCR; TCRdb keeps in-frame clones, though not all of them. The sample lists about 6,100 clones; 81% were seen once. The material was CD8+ T cells from blood, obtained before liver transplant. The chain combines TRBV7-6 with TRBJ2-1, with D possibly matching TRBD2 (6 bases). The TCR sequence derives from a human donor who received a liver transplant. The CDR3 loop reads CASSPPGAYNEQFF. CDR3 DNA: TGTGCCAGCAGCCCTCCGGGAGCCTACAATGAGCAGTTCTTC.